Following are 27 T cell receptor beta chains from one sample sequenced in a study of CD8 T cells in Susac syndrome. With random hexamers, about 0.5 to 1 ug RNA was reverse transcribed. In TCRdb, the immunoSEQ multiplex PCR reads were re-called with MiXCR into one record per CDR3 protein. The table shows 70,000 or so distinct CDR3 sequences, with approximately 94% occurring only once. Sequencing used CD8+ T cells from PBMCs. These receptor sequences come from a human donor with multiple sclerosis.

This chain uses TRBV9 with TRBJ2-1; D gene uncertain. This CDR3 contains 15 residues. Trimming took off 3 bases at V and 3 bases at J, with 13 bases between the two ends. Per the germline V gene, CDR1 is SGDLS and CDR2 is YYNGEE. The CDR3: CASSGERAYYNEQFF. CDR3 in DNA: TGTGCCAGCAGCGGAGAAAGGGCGTACTACAATGAGCAGTTCTTC. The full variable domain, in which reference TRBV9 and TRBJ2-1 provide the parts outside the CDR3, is DSGVTQTPKHLITATGQRVTLRCSPRSGDLSVYWYQQSLDQGLQFLIQYYNGEERAKGNILERFSAQQFPDLHSELNLSSLELGDSALYFCASSGERAYYNEQFFGPGTRLTVL.

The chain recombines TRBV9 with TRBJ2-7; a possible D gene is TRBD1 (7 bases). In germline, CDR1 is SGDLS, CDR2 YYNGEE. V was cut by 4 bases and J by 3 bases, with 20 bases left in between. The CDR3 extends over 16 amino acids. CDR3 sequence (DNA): TGTGCCAGCAGCCCCTCAGGCGGGGACAGTTTCTACGAGCAGTACTTC. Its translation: CASSPSGGDSFYEQYF. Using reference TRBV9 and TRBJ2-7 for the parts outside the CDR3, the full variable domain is DSGVTQTPKHLITATGQRVTLRCSPRSGDLSVYWYQQSLDQGLQFLIQYYNGEERAKGNILERFSAQQFPDLHSELNLSSLELGDSALYFCASSPSGGDSFYEQYFGPGTRLTVT.

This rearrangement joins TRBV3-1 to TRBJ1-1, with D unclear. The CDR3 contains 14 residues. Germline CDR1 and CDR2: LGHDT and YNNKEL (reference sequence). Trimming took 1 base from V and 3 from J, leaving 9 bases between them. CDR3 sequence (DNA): TGTGCCAGCAGCCAAGCTGGCGGGGACACTGAAGCTTTCTTT. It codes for CASSQAGGDTEAFF.

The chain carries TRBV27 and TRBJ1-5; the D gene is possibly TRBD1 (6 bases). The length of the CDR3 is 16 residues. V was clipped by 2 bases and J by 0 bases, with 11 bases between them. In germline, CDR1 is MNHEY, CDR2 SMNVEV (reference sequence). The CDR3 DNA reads TGTGCCAGCAGTTTAGGGGGGGCCTATAGCAATCAGCCCCAGCATTTT. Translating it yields CASSLGGAYSNQPQHF.

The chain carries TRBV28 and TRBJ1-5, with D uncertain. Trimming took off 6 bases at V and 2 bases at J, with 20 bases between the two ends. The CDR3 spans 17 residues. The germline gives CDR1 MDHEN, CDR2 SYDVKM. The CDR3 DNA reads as TGTGCCAGCAGCCCCCGCCCCGGGAGGCGCGGCAATCAGCCCCAGCATTTT. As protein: CASSPRPGRRGNQPQHF.

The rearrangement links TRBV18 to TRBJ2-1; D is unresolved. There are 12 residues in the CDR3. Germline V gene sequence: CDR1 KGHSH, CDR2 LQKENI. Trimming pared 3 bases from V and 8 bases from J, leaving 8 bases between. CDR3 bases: TGTGCCAGCTCACCCAGCATGGATGAGCAGTTCTTC. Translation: CASSPSMDEQFF. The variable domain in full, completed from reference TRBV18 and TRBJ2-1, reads NAGVMQNPRHLVRRRGQEARLRCSPMKGHSHVYWYRQLPEEGLKFMVYLQKENIIDESGMPKERFSAEFPKEGPSILRIQQVVRGDSAAYFCASSPSMDEQFFGPGTRLTVL.

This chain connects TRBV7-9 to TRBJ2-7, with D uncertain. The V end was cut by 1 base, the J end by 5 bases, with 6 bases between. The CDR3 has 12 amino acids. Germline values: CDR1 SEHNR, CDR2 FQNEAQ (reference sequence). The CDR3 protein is CASSLGRNEQYF. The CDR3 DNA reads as TGTGCCAGCAGCTTAGGGCGGAACGAGCAGTACTTC.

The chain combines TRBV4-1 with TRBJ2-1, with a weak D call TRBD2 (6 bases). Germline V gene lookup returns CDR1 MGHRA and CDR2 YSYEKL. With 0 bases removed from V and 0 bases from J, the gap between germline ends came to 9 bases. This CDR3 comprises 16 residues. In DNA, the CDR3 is TGCGCCAGCAGCCAAGAGGAGGGAGGCTCCTACAATGAGCAGTTCTTC. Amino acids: CASSQEEGGSYNEQFF.

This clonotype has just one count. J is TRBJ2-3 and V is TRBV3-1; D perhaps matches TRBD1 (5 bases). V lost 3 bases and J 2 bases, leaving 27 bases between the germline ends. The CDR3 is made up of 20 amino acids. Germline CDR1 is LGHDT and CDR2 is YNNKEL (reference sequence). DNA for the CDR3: TGTGCCAGCAGCCAGAGACTTGACAGATCACGAGCTTCGTACACAGATACGCAGTATTTT. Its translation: CASSQRLDRSRASYTDTQYF.

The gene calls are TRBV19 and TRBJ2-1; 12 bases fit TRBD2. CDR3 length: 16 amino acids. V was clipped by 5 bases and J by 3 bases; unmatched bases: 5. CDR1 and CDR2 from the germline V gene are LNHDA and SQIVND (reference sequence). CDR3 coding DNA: TGTGCCAGTAGTGTACCGGGACTAGCGGGCTACAATGAGCAGTTCTTC. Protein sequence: CASSVPGLAGYNEQFF.

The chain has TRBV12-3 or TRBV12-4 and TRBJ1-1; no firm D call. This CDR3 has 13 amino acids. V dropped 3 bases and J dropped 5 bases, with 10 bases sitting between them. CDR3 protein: CASSLFARTEAFF. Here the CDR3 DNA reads TGTGCCAGCAGTTTGTTTGCGCGAACTGAAGCTTTCTTT.

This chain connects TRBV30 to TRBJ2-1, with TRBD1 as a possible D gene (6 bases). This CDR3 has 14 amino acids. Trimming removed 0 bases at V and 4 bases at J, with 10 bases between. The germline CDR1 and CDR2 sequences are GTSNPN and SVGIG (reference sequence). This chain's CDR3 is CAWSVGQGYNEQFF. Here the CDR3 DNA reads TGTGCCTGGAGTGTAGGCCAGGGGTACAATGAGCAGTTCTTC.

Written as DNA, the CDR3 is TGTGCCAGCAGTTTAGCGCTCGGGGGATTCAATCAGCCCCAGCATTTT. This translates into CASSLALGGFNQPQHF. The J gene is TRBJ1-5, the V gene TRBV12-3 or TRBV12-4, with D tentatively TRBD1 (5 bases). The V and J ends lost 0 bases and 3 bases respectively, with 12 bases between them. The CDR3 is 16 residues long.

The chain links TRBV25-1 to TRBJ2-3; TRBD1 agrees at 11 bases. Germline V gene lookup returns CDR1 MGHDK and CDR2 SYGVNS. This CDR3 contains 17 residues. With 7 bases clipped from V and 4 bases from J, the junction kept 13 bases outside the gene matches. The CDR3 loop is CASTQRGTGGFADTQYF. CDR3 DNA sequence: TGTGCCAGCACCCAAAGGGGGACAGGGGGATTCGCAGATACGCAGTATTTT.

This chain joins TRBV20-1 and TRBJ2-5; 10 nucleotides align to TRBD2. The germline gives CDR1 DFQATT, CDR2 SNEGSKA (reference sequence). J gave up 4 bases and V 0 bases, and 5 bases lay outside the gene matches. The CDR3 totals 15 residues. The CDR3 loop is CSARDLAGVGETQYF. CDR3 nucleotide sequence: TGCAGTGCTAGAGATCTAGCGGGAGTGGGAGAGACCCAGTACTTC.

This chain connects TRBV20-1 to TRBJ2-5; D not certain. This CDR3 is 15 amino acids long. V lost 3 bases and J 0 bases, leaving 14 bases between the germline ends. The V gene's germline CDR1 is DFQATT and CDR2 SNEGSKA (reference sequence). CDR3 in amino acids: CSASRDLKYQETQYF. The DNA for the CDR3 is TGCAGTGCTAGTCGCGACCTTAAGTACCAAGAGACCCAGTACTTC.

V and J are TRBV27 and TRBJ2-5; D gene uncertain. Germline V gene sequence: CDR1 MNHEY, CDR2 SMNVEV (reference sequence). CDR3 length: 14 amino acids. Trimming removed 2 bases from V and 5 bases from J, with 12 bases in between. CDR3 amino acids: CASSLASPLETQYF. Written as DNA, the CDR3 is TGTGCCAGCAGTTTAGCATCGCCATTGGAGACCCAGTACTTC.

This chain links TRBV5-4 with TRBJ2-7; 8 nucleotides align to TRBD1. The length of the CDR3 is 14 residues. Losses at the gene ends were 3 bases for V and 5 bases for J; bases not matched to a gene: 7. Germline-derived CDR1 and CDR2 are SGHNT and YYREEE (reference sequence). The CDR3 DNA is TGTGCCAGCAGCTCGGTGGACAGGGCGAACGAGCAGTACTTC. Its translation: CASSSVDRANEQYF.

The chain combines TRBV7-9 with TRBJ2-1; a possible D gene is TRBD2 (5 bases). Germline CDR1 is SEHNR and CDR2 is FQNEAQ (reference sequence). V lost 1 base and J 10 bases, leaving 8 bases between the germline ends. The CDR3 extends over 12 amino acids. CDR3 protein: CASSLVRGEQFF. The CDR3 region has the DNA TGTGCCAGCAGCTTAGTACGAGGGGAGCAGTTCTTC.

The CDR3 DNA reads TGTGCCAGCAGGCTCGGACAGGCCGACCAAGAGACCCAGTACTTC. Protein product: CASRLGQADQETQYF. This rearrangement joins TRBV27 to TRBJ2-5; the match to TRBD1 covers 7 bases. CDR3 length equals 15 residues. Germline CDR1 and CDR2: MNHEY and SMNVEV (reference sequence). Losses at the gene ends were 6 bases for V and 0 bases for J; bases not matched to a gene: 7.

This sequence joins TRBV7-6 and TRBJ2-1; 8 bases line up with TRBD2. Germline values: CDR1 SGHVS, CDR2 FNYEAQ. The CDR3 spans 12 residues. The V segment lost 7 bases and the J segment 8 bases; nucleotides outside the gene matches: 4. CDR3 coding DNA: TGTGCCAGCACCCGGGGGGGAGATGAGCAGTTCTTC. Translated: CASTRGGDEQFF.

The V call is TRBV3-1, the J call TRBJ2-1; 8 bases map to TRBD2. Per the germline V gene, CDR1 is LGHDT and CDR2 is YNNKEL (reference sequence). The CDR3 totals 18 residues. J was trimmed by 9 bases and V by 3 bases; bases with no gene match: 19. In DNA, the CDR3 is TGTGCCAGCAGCCACCTTCTCTCGGTGGCGGGGGGCCACGGTGAGCAGTTCTTC. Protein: CASSHLLSVAGGHGEQFF.

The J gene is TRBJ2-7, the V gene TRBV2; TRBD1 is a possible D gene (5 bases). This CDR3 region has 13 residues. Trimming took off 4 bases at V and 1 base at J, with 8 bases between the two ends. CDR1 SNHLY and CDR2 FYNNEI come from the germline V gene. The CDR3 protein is CASSAGWSYEQYF. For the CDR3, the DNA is TGTGCCAGCAGTGCAGGGTGGTCCTACGAGCAGTACTTC.

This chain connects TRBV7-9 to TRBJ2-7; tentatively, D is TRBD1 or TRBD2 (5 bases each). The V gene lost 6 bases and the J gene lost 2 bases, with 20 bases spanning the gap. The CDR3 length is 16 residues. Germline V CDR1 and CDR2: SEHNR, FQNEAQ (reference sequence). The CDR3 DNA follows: TGTGCCAGCAGAGCTATAGGGACCCCCGCCCCCTACGAGCAGTACTTC. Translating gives CASRAIGTPAPYEQYF.

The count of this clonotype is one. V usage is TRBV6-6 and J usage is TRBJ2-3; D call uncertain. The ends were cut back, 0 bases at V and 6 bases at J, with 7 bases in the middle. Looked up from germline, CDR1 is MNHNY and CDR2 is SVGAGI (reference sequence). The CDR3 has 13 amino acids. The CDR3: CASSYSMGDTQYF. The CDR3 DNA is TGTGCCAGCAGTTACTCGATGGGGGATACGCAGTATTTT.

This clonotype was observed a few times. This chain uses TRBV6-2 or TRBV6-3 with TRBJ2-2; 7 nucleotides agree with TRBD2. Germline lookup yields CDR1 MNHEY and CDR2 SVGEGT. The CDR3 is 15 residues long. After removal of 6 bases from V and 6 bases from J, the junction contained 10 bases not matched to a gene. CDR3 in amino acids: CASSSGGSSSGELFF. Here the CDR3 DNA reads TGTGCCAGCAGCTCGGGCGGGAGCTCGTCCGGGGAGCTGTTTTTT.

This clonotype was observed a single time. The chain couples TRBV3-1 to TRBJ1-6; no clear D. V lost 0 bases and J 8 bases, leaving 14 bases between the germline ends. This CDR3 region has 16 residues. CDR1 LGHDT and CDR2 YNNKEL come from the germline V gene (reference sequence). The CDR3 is CASSQDSSPWDSPLHF. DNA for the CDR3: TGTGCCAGCAGCCAAGATTCTTCCCCCTGGGATTCACCCCTCCACTTT.